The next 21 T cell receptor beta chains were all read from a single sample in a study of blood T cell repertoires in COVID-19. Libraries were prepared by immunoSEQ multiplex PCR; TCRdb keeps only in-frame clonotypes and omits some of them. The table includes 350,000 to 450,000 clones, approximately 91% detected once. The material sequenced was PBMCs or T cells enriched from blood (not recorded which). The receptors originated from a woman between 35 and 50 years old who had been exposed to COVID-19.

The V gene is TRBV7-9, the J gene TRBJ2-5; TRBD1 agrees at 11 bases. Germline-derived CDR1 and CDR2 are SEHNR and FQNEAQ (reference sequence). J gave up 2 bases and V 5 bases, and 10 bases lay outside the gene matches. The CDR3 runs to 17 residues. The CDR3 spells CASSPNPGTGGQETQYF. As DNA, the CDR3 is TGTGCCAGCAGCCCAAATCCCGGGACAGGGGGTCAAGAGACCCAGTACTTC. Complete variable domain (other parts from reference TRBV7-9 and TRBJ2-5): DTGVSQNPRHKITKRGQNVTFRCDPISEHNRLYWYRQTLGQGPEFLTYFQNEAQLEKSRLLSDRFSAERPKGSFSTLEIQRTEQGDSAMYLCASSPNPGTGGQETQYFGPGTRLLVL.

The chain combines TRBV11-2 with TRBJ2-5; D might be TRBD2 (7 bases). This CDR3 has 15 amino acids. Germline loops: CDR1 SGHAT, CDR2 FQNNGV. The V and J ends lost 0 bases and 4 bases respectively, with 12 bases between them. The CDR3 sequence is CASSLDHGGRETQYF. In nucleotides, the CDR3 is TGTGCCAGCAGCTTAGATCACGGGGGGCGAGAGACCCAGTACTTC.

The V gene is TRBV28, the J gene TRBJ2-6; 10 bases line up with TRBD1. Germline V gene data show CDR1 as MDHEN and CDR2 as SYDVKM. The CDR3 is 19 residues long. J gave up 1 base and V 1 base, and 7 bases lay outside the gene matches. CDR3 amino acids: CASSLYKTGGSSGANVLTF. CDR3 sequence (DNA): TGTGCCAGCAGTTTATATAAGACAGGGGGCTCGTCTGGGGCCAACGTCCTGACTTTC.

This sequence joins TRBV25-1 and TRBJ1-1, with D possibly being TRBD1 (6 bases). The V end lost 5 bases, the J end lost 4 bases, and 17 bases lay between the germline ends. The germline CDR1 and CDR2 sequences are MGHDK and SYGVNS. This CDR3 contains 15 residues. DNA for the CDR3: TGTGCCAGCAGTCCAGGACAGCGCCCTCTCACTGAAGCTTTCTTT. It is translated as CASSPGQRPLTEAFF.

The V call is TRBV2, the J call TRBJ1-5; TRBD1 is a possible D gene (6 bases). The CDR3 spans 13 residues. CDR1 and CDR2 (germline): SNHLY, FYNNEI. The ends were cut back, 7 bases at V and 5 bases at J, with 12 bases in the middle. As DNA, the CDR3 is TGTGCCAGCAACGGACAGTACGATCAGCCCCAGCATTTT. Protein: CASNGQYDQPQHF.

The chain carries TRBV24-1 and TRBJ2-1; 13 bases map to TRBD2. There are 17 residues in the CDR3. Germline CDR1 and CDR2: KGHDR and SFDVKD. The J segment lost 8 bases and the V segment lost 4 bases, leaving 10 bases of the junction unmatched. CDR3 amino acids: CATSDPPGLAGVHEQFF. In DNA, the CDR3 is TGTGCCACCAGTGACCCACCCGGACTAGCGGGAGTTCATGAGCAGTTCTTC.

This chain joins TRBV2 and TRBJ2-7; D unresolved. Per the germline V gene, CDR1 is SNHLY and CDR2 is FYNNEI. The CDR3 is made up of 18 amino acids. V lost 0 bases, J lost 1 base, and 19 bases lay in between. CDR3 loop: CASSEALPATSLSYEQYF. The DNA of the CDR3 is TGTGCCAGCAGTGAAGCGCTTCCGGCAACCTCACTATCCTACGAGCAGTACTTC.

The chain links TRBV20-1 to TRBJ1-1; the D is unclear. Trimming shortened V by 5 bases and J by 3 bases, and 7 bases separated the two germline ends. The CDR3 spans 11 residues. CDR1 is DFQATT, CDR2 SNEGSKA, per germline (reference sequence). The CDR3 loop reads CSAGEDTEAFF. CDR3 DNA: TGCAGTGCTGGGGAGGACACTGAAGCTTTCTTT.

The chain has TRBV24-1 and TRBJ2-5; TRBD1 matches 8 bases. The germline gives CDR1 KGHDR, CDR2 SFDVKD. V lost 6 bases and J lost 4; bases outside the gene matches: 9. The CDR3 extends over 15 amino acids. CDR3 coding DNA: TGTGCCACCAGTCCCGTTACAGGGGGACTAGAGACCCAGTACTTC. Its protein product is CATSPVTGGLETQYF.

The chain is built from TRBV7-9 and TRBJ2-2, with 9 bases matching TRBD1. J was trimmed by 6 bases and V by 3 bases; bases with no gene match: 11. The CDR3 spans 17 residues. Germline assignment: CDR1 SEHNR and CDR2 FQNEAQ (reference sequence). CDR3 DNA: TGTGCCAGCAGCTTCCAAATGGGGACAGGGATCCCCGGGGAGCTGTTTTTT. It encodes CASSFQMGTGIPGELFF.

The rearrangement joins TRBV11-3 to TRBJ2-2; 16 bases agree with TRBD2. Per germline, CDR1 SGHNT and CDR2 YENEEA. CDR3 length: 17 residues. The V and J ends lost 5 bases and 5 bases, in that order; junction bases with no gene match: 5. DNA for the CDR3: TGTGCCAGCAGCCCCGGGACTAGCGGGGGGGCGACCGGGGAGCTGTTTTTT. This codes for CASSPGTSGGATGELFF.

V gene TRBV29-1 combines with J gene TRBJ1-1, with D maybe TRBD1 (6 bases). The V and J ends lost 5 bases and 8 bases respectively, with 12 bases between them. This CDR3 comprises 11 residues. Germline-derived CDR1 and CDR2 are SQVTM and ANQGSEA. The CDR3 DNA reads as TGCAGCGTTCGCCAGGGGACAGAAGCTTTCTTT. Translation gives CSVRQGTEAFF.

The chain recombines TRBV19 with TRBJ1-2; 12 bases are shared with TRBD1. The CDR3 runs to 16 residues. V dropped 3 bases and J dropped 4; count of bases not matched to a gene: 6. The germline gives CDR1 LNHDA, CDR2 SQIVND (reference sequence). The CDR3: CASSMGGTGGIYGYTF. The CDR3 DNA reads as TGTGCCAGTAGTATGGGAGGGACAGGGGGCATCTATGGCTACACCTTC.

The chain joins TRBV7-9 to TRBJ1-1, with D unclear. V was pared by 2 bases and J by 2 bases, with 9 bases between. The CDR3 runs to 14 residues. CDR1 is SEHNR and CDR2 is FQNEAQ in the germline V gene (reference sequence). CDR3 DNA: TGTGCCAGCAGCTTATTAGGAGATAACACTGAAGCTTTCTTT. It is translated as CASSLLGDNTEAFF.

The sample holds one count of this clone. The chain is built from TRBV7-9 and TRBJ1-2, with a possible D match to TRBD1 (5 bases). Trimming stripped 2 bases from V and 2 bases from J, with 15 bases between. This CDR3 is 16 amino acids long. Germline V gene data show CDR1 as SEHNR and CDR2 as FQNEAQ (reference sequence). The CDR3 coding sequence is TGTGCCAGCAGCTTATTCACAGGACGCTGGAACTATGGCTACACCTTC. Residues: CASSLFTGRWNYGYTF.

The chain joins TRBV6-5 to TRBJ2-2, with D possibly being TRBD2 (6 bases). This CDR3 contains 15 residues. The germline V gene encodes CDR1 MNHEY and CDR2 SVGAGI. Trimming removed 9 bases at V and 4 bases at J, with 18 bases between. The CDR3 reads CASISGGLGTGELFF. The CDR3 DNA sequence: TGTGCCAGTATTAGCGGAGGACTGGGCACCGGGGAGCTGTTTTTT.

The CDR3 region is CASRRQGNTGELFF. The CDR3 DNA sequence: TGTGCCAGCAGGCGGCAGGGTAACACCGGGGAGCTGTTTTTT. The gene calls are TRBV5-4 and TRBJ2-2, with a tentative D call TRBD1 (5 bases). From germline, CDR1 is SGHNT and CDR2 YYREEE (reference sequence). Trimming pared 5 bases from V and 2 bases from J, leaving 10 bases between. CDR3 size: 14 residues.

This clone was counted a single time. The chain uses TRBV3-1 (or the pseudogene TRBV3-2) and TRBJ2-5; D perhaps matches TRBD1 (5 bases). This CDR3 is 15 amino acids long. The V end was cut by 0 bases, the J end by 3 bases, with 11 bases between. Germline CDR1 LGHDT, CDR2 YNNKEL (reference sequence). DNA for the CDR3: TGTGCCAGCAGCCAAGACATCGGCAGGGAAGAGACCCAGTACTTC. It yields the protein CASSQDIGREETQYF.

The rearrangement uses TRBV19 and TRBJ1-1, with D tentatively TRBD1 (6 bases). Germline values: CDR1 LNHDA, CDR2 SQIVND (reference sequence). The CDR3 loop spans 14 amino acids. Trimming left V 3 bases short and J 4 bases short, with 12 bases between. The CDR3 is CASSIARGGTEAFF. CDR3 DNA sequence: TGTGCCAGTAGTATTGCGAGGGGGGGCACTGAAGCTTTCTTT.

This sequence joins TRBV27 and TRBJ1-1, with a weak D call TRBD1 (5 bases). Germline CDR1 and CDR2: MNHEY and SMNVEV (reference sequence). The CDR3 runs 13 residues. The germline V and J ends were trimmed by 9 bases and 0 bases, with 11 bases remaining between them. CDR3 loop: CASKTGLNTEAFF. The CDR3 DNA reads TGTGCCAGTAAAACAGGACTGAACACTGAAGCTTTCTTT.

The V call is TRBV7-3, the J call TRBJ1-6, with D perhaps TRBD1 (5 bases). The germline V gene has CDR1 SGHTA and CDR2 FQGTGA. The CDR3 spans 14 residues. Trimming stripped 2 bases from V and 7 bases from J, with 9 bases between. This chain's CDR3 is CASSLLAGNSPLHF. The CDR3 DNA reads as TGTGCCAGCAGCTTATTGGCAGGGAATTCACCCCTCCACTTT.